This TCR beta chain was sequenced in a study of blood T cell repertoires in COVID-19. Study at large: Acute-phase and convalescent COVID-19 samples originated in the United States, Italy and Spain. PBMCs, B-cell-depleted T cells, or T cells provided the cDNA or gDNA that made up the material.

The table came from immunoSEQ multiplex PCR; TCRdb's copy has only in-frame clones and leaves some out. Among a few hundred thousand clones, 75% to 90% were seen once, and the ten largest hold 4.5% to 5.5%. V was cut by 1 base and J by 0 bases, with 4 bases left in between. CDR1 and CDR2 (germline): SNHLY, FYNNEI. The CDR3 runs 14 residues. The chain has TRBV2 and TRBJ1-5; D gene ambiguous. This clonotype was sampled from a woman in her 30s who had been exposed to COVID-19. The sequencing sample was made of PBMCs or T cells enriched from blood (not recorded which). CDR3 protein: CASSEEPSNQPQHF. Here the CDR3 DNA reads TGTGCCAGCAGTGAAGAGCCTAGCAATCAGCCCCAGCATTTT.